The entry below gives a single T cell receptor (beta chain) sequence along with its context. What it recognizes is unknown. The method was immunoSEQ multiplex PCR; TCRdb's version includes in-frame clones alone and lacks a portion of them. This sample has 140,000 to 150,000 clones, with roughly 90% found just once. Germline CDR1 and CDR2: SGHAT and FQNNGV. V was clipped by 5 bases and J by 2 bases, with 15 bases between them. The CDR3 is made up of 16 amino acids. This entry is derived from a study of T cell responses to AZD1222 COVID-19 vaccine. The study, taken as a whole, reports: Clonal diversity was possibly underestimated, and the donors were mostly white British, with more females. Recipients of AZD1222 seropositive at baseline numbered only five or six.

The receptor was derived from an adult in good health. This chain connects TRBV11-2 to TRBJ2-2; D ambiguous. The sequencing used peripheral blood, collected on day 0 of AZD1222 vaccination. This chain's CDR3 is CASSPTRPANTGELFF. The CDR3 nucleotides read TGTGCCAGCAGCCCCACCCGCCCGGCAAACACCGGGGAGCTGTTTTTT.